This T cell receptor (beta chain) was sequenced for a study of molecular identifiers for immune sequencing clone quantification listed by TCRdb under 2018. About the full investigation: For a replicate experiment, RNA from around 20,000 or 99,000 naive CD8 T cells was divided into five aliquots, of which four were sequenced. This methods study benchmarked molecular-identifier clustering-based TCR repertoire sequencing (MIDCIRS) and TCR RNA copy counting, using CD8 T cells to do so.

The paper as a whole reports these results and caveats: Without barcode sub-clustering, chimeric consensus sequences inflated TCR diversity; chimeras reached as high as 47%. Naive libraries contained spiked-in Jurkat TCR RNA (10 copies' worth), which is not part of the donor repertoire. In CMV-specific effector cells, clones with more than 20 RNA copies contained over 99% of molecules, whereas in naive cells such clones contained under 1% of molecules. Identical TCR molecules sharing a barcode could cause highly expanded clone sizes to be underestimated. Even against a background of approximately 1 million naive CD8 T cells, spiked-in Jurkat TCR RNA amounting to a single cell's worth was reported to be detectable. Roughly 3 recovered TCR RNA copies per cell were obtained by modeling, versus about 10 by digital PCR, implying a capture efficiency of about 30%.

The receptor library was made with PCR. Sequencing was performed on a NextSeq 500. Bulk TCR libraries were made following a previously described method, with the TCR primers given in Table S5. The Qiagen AllPrep DNA/RNA kit was used to purify total RNA. Before analysis, reads from multiple sequencing runs of the same library were pooled. On the study's bioinformatics: Reads were retained only if an exact TCR constant sequence was present, and the retained reads were trimmed to 150 nt and grouped according to their 12-nt molecular barcodes. Reads inside each barcode group were sub-clustered using a 15% Levenshtein threshold, and a quality-weighted consensus sequence was constructed for each RNA molecule. Non-functional sequences were discarded, and so were lower-count sequences lying one edit away from another sequence. Based on a fit of two negative binomial distributions, barcode sub-clusters having less than 20% of the maximum read count were discarded. TCRdb's own reprocessing of the public reads used fastp at Q25 and MiXCR and kept productive beta chains. Entries that share a CDR3 protein sequence are merged under the most common genes and DNA. The V and J calls and clone size come from TCRdb's table, not from the authors' own analysis. The table for this sample lists roughly 630,000 distinct CDR3 sequences; roughly 27% of them were counted only once. The ten largest make up about 0.73% of the sample.

This clonotype was counted a few times. The target of this receptor is not known. Base quality data are lacking; no much larger clone is found one base away. Libraries of naive CD8 T cells were built from around 20,000 to 990,000 sorted cells, with 10%, 30% or 50% of the purified RNA used. Naive CD8 T cells, defined as CD8+CD4-CCR7+CD45RA+, were FACS-sorted into RLT Plus buffer on a BD FACSAria II. To test detection sensitivity, Jurkat RNA equivalent to approximately ten TCR copies was spiked into samples of roughly 20,000-1,100,000 naive CD8 T cells. Enrichment of CD8 T cells was performed with RosetteSep CD8+ T Cell Enrichment Cocktail and Ficoll-Paque, after which ACK red cell lysis was carried out. From V the trimming removes 2 bases and from J it removes 7 bases, while the gene matches leave 6 bases of the junction unaccounted for. The germline V gene encodes CDR1 MNHEY and CDR2 SVGAGI. From the cysteine up to the phenylalanine, the CDR3 has a length of 15 residues. The CDR3 DNA has 45 bases and is translated from base 1.

What was sequenced was naive CD8+ T cells from blood, with Jurkat cell RNA spiked in. The label giving this sample's cell subset or site can be read as: FACS-sorted CD8+CD4-CCR7+CD45RA+ naive T cells. The V and J segments used are TRBV6-5 and TRBJ2-2; 8 bases in between match TRBD2. This TCR came from a human donor in good health. Some libraries in this study had Jurkat cell RNA spiked in. The CDR3 here reads CASSYVAGGIGELFF. The DNA sequence is as follows: TGTGCCAGCAGTTACGTGGCGGGGGGTATCGGGGAGCTGTTTTTT.